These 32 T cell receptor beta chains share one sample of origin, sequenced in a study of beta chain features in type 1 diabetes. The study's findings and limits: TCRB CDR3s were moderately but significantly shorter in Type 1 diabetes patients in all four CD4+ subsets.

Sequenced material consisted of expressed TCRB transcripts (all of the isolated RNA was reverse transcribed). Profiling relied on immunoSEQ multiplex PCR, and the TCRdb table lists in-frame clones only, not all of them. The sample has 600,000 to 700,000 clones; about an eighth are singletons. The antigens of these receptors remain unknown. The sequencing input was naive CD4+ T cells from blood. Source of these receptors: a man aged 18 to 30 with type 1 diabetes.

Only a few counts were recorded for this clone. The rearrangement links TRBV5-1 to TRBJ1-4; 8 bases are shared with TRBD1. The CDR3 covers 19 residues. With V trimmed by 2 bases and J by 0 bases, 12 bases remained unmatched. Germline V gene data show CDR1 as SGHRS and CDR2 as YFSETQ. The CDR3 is CASSFRTGTGGATNEKLFF. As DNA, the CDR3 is TGCGCCAGCAGCTTTCGGACAGGGACGGGTGGGGCAACTAATGAAAAACTGTTTTTT.

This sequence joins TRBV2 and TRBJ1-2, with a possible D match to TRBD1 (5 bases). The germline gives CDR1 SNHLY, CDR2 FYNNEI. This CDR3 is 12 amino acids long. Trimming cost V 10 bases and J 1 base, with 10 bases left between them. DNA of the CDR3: TGTGCCACCGGGGCGGTTAACTATGGCTACACCTTC. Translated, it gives CATGAVNYGYTF.

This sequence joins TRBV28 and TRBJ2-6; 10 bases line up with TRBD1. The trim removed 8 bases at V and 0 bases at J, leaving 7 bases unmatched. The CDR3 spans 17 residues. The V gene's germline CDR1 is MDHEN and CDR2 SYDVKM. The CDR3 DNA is TGTGCCAGCCTACCGGGACAGGGGCGCTCTGGGGCCAACGTCCTGACTTTC. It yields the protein CASLPGQGRSGANVLTF.

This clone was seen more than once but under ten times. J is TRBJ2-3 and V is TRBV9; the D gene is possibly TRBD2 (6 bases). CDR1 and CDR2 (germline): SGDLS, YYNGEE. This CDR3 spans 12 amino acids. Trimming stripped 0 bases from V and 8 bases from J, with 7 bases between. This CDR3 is CASSVAGGTQYF. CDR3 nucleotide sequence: TGTGCCAGCAGCGTAGCCGGGGGTACGCAGTATTTT.

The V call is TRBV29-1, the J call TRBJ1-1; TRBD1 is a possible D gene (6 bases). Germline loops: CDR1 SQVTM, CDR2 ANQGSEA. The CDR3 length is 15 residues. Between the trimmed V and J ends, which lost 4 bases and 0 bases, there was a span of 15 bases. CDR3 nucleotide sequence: TGCAGCGTTGCGCGTTTCGGGGGCGTGAACACTGAAGCTTTCTTT. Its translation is CSVARFGGVNTEAFF.

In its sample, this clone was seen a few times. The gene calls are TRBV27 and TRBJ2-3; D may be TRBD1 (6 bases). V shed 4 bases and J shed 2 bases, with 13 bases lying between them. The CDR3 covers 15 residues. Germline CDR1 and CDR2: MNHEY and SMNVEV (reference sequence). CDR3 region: CASSWGRGSTDTQYF. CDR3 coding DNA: TGTGCCAGCAGTTGGGGCAGGGGCTCCACAGATACGCAGTATTTT.

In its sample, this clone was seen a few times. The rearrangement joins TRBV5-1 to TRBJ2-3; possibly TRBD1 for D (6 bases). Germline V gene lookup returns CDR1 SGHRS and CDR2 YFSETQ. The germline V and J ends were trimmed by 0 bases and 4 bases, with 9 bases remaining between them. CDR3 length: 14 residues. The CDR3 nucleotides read TGCGCCAGCAGCTTGGTTCCAGGGGCAGATACGCAGTATTTT. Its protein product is CASSLVPGADTQYF.

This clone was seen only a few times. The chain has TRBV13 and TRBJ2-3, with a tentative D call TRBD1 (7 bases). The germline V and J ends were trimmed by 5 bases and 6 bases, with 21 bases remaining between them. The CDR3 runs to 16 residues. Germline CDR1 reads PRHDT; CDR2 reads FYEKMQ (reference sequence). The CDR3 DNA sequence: TGTGCCAGCAGCCGGGAGCAGGGGGGTGTTATCGATACGCAGTATTTT. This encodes CASSREQGGVIDTQYF.

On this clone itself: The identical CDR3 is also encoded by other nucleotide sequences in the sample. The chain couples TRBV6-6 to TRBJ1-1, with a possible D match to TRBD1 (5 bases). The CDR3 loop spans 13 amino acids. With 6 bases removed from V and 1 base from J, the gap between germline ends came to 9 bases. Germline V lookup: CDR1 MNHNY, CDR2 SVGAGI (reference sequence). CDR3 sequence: CASSSDRNTEAFF. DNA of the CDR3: TGTGCCAGCAGCTCCGACAGGAACACTGAAGCTTTCTTT.

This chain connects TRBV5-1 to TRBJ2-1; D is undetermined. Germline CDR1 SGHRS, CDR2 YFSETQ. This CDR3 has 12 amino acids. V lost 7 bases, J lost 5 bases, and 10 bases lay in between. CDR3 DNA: TGCGCCAGCGCCCGGCCCCACAATGAGCAGTTCTTC. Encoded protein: CASARPHNEQFF. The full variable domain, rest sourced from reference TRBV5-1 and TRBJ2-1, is KAGVTQTPRYLIKTRGQQVTLSCSPISGHRSVSWYQQTPGQGLQFLFEYFSETQRNKGNFPGRFSGRQFSNSRSEMNVSTLELGDSALYLCASARPHNEQFFGPGTRLTVL.

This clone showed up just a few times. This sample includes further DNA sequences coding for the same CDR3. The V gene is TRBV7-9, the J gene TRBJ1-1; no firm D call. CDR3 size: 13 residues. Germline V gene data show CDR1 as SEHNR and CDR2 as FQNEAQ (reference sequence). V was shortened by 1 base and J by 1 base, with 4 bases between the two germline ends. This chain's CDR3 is CASSLEGNTEAFF. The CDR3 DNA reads TGTGCCAGCAGCTTAGAAGGGAACACTGAAGCTTTCTTT.

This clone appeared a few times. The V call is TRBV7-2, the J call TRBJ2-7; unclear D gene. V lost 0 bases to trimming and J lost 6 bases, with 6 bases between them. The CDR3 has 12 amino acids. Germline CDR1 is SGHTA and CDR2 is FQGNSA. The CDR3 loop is CASSLARSEQYF. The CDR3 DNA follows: TGTGCCAGCAGCTTAGCTCGAAGCGAGCAGTACTTC. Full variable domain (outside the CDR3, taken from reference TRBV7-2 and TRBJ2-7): GAGVSQSPSNKVTEKGKDVELRCDPISGHTALYWYRQSLGQGLEFLIYFQGNSAPDKSGLPSDRFSAERTGGSVSTLTIQRTQQEDSAVYLCASSLARSEQYFGPGTRLTVT.

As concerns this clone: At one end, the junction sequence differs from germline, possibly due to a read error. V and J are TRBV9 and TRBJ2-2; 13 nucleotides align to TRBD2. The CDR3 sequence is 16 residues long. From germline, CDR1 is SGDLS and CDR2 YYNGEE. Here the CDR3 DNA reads TGTGCCAGCAGCGTGACTAGCGGGGGGAACACCGGGAAGCTGTTTTTT. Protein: CASSVTSGGNTGKLFF.

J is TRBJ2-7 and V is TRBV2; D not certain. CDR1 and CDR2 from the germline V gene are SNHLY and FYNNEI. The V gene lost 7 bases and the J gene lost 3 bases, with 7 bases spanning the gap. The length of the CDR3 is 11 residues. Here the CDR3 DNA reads TGTGCCAGCACCTTACACTACGAGCAGTACTTC. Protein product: CASTLHYEQYF.

The CDR3 here is CASSYSTVGLFF. The CDR3 nucleotides read TGTGCCAGCAGTTACTCGACGGTAGGGCTGTTTTTT. The rearrangement links TRBV6-6 to TRBJ2-2; D gene ambiguous. The CDR3 runs to 12 residues. The germline V gene has CDR1 MNHNY and CDR2 SVGAGI (reference sequence). V lost 0 bases, J lost 13 bases, and 9 bases lay in between.

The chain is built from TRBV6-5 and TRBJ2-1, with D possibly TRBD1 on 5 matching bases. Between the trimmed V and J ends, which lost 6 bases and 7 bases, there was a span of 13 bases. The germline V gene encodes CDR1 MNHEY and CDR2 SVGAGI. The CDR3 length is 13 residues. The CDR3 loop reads CASSYMTANEQFF. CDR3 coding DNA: TGTGCCAGCAGCTATATGACAGCTAATGAGCAGTTCTTC.

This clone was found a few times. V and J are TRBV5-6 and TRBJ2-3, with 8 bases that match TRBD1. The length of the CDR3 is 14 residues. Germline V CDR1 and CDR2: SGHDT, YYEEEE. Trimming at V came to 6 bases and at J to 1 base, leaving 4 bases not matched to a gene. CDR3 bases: TGTGCCAGCAACCCGACAGGGGGCACAGATACGCAGTATTTT. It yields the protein CASNPTGGTDTQYF.

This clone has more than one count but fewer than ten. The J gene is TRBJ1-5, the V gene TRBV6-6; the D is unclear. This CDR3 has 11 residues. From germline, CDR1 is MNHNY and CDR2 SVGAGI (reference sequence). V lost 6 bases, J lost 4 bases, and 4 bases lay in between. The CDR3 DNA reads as TGTGCCAGCAGGGGAAATCAGCCCCAGCATTTT. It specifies CASRGNQPQHF.

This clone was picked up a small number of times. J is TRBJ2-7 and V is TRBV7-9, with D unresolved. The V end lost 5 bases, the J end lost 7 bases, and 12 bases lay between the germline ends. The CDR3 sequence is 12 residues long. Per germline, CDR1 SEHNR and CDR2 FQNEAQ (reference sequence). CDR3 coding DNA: TGTGCCAGCAGCCCCGGAGCCGCGGAGCAGTACTTC. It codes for CASSPGAAEQYF.

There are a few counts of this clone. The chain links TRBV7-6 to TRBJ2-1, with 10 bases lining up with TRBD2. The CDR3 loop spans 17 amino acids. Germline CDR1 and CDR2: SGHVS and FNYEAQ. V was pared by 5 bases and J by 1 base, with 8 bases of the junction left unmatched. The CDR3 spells CASSRPKAGGSYNEQFF. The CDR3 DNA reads TGTGCCAGCAGCCGCCCTAAAGCGGGGGGGTCCTACAATGAGCAGTTCTTC.

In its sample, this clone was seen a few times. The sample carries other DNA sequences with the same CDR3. This CDR3 reads CASSLAANTEAFF. CDR3 in DNA: TGTGCCAGCAGCTTAGCCGCGAACACTGAAGCTTTCTTT. V usage is TRBV7-9 and J usage is TRBJ1-1; D remains ambiguous. The germline V and J ends were trimmed by 0 bases and 1 base, with 3 bases remaining between them. The CDR3 has 13 amino acids. The germline V gene encodes CDR1 SEHNR and CDR2 FQNEAQ (reference sequence).

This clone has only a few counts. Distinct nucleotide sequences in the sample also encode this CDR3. CDR3 coding DNA: TGTGCCAGCTCACCCGGGACAGGGGATTACAATGAGCAGTTCTTC. It specifies CASSPGTGDYNEQFF. V and J are TRBV18 and TRBJ2-1; 10 bases match TRBD1. CDR3 size: 15 residues. The germline gives CDR1 KGHSH, CDR2 LQKENI. Trimming removed 3 bases from V and 4 bases from J; junction bases left unmatched: 3.

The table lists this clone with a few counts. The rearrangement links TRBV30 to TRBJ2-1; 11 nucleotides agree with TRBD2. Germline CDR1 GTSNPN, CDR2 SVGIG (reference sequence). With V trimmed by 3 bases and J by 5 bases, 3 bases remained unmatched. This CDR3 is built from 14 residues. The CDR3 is CAWRVAGGHNEQFF. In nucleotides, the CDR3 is TGTGCCTGGAGGGTAGCGGGGGGGCACAATGAGCAGTTCTTC.

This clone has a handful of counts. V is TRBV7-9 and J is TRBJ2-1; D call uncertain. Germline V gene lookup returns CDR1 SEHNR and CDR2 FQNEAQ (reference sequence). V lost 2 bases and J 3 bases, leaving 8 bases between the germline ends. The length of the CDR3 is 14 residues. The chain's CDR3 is CASSLSGIYNEQFF. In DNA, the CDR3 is TGTGCCAGCAGCTTATCAGGAATCTACAATGAGCAGTTCTTC.

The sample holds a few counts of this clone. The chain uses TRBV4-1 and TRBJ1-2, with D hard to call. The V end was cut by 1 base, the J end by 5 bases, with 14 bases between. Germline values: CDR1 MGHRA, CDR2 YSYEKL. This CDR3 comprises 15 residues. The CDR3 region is CASSQAVAGPYGYTF. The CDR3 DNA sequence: TGCGCCAGCAGCCAAGCGGTAGCAGGCCCTTATGGCTACACCTTC.

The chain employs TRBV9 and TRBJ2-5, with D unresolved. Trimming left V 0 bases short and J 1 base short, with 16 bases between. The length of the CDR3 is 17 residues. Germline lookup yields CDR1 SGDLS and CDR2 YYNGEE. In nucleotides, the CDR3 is TGTGCCAGCAGCGTAGGACCCGGCAGGCCGCCCCAAGAGACCCAGTACTTC. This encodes CASSVGPGRPPQETQYF.

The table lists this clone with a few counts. The CDR3 coding sequence is TGTGCCAGCAGCAGAATGACCAGCTCCTACGAGCAGTACTTC. Translation gives CASSRMTSSYEQYF. The V call is TRBV6-1, the J call TRBJ2-7; unclear D gene. The V gene's germline CDR1 is MNHNS and CDR2 SASEGT. V lost 6 bases and J 0 bases, leaving 12 bases between the germline ends. This CDR3 region has 14 residues.

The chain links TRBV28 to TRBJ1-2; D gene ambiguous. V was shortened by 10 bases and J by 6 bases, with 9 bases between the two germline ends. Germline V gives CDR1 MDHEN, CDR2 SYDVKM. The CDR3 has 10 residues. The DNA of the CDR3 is TGTGCCATAGGTCGCAATGGCTACACCTTC. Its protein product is CAIGRNGYTF.

Here the CDR3 DNA reads TGTGCCTGGAGTGGACAGGGGACAGGAGGCTACACCTTC. It encodes CAWSGQGTGGYTF. The gene calls are TRBV30 and TRBJ1-2; TRBD1 agrees at 8 bases. Germline trimming cut 1 base from V and 8 bases from J; bases unmatched to any gene: 6. Germline CDR1 reads GTSNPN; CDR2 reads SVGIG (reference sequence). The CDR3 is 13 residues long.

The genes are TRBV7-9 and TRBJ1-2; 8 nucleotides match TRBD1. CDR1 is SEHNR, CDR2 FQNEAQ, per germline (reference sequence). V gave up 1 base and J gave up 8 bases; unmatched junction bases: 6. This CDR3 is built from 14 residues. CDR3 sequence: CASSLGGQGRGYTF. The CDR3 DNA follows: TGTGCCAGCAGCTTAGGAGGACAGGGAAGAGGCTACACCTTC.

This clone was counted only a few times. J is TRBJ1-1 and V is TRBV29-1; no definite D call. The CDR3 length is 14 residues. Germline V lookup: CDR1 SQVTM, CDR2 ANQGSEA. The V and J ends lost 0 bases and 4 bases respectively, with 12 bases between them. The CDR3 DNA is TGCAGCGTTGAAGATCTGCGGGAGTCCACTGAAGCTTTCTTT. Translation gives CSVEDLRESTEAFF.

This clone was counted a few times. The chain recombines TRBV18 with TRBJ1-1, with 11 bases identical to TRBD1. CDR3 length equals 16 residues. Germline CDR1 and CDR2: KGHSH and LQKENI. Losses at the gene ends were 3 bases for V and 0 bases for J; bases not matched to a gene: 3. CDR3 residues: CASSPGQGALNTEAFF. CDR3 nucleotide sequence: TGTGCCAGCTCACCCGGACAGGGGGCGTTGAACACTGAAGCTTTCTTT.